A single sample gave rise to the 6 T cell receptor beta chains below, sequenced in a study of beta chain features in type 1 diabetes. Sequenced material consisted of expressed TCRB transcripts (all of the isolated RNA was reverse transcribed). Measured with immunoSEQ multiplex PCR; TCRdb has only the in-frame clones, and not every one. The top ten clones hold 0.015% to 0.02% of a sample with roughly 310,000 clones, 11% of them seen once. The sequenced material came from naive CD4+ T cells from blood. These receptors originate from a woman aged 30 to 39 in good health.

The rearrangement uses TRBV18 and TRBJ1-5, with 9 nucleotides matching TRBD1. V lost 2 bases, J lost 3 bases, and 5 bases stayed unmatched. CDR3 length: 16 amino acids. The germline gives CDR1 KGHSH, CDR2 LQKENI. The CDR3 bases are TGTGCCAGCTCACCATCTGGGACAGGGTCCAATCAGCCCCAGCATTTT. It encodes CASSPSGTGSNQPQHF.

This clone was observed at least ten times. The CDR3: CSVAVHEQYF. CDR3 nucleotide sequence: TGCAGCGTAGCCGTCCACGAGCAGTACTTC. The rearrangement links TRBV29-1 to TRBJ2-7, with D hard to call. Trimming took 6 bases from V and 5 from J, leaving 8 bases between them. This CDR3 is built from 10 residues. From germline, CDR1 is SQVTM and CDR2 ANQGSEA.

The chain links TRBV7-2 to TRBJ2-3; D is unclear. CDR3 length: 15 amino acids. With 2 bases removed from V and 0 bases from J, the gap between germline ends came to 9 bases. Per germline, CDR1 SGHTA and CDR2 FQGNSA. The CDR3 spells CASSLSATSTDTQYF. As DNA, the CDR3 is TGTGCCAGCAGCTTAAGCGCGACTAGCACAGATACGCAGTATTTT.

The rearrangement uses TRBV28 and TRBJ2-7, with 10 bases matching TRBD1. Germline CDR1 MDHEN, CDR2 SYDVKM. The V and J ends lost 6 bases and 2 bases, in that order; junction bases with no gene match: 4. The CDR3 has 14 amino acids. The CDR3 DNA follows: TGTGCCAGCAGGATCGACAGGGGGCCCTACGAGCAGTACTTC. It codes for CASRIDRGPYEQYF.

This clone showed up just a few times. The V gene is TRBV30, the J gene TRBJ2-2; 7 bases match TRBD1. Germline CDR1 and CDR2: GTSNPN and SVGIG (reference sequence). The J segment lost 4 bases and the V segment lost 3 bases, leaving 5 bases of the junction unmatched. The CDR3 has 14 amino acids. The CDR3 nucleotides are TGTGCCTGGAGGACAGGGTCGGGCACCGGGGAGCTGTTTTTT. Protein sequence: CAWRTGSGTGELFF.

This clone was counted a few times. The CDR3 DNA follows: TGCGCCAGCAGGGAGGAAGGCGGACCTTGGCGGAATGGCTACACCTTC. Its translation is CASREEGGPWRNGYTF. The gene calls are TRBV5-1 and TRBJ1-2; D not certain. V was cut by 5 bases and J by 6 bases, with 23 bases left in between. Germline CDR1 and CDR2: SGHRS and YFSETQ. The length of the CDR3 is 16 residues.